The sequence of this T cell receptor (beta chain) was determined in a study of blood T cell repertoires in COVID-19. Study in general: From T cells, B-cell-depleted T cells, or PBMCs came the material, which was cDNA or gDNA.

This CDR3 spans 15 amino acids. J gave up 4 bases and V 3 bases, and 8 bases lay outside the gene matches. Germline CDR1 SGDLS, CDR2 YYNGEE. Original data processing: Amplification with reference gene primers provided the estimates of nucleated cell counts. TCRdb's table, derived via immunoSEQ multiplex PCR, lists solely in-frame clones and lacks some. V, J and clone size reflect that table, while D and trimming were determined from the DNA. The table shows tens of thousands of clones, with 70% to 90% occurring only once. This clonotype was obtained from a man aged 55 to 69 with acute or convalescent COVID-19. This chain connects TRBV9 to TRBJ1-1, with 8 nucleotides matching TRBD1. The sequencing input was peripheral blood. Here the CDR3 DNA reads TGTGCCAGCAGCGCGCACACCAGGGGGCTCACTGAAGCTTTCTTT. Translated, it gives CASSAHTRGLTEAFF.